One and the same sample provided the 32 T cell receptor beta chains below, sequenced in a study of post-analysis software for immune sequencing data. No antigen has been assigned to these receptors. Study-wide results and caveats: About five TRBV segments were more frequent in patients than controls; TRBV5-6, TRBV5-1 and TRBV20-1 belonged to this group.

Unique molecular identifiers featured in each of the TCR beta cDNA libraries. TCRdb used MiXCR to reprocess the PCR reads, holding one entry per CDR3 protein. The data show 400,000 to 500,000 distinct CDR3 sequences, approximately 42% seen once. The specimen was blood. The receptors stem from a girl aged 2 to 10 with multiple sclerosis.

The chain carries TRBV29-1 and TRBJ1-2; possible D gene TRBD1, 5 bases. This CDR3 is 10 amino acids long. V dropped 6 bases and J dropped 4 bases, with 6 bases sitting between them. The germline CDR1 and CDR2 sequences are SQVTM and ANQGSEA. This CDR3 reads CSVDSYGYTF. In DNA form, the CDR3 reads TGCAGCGTAGACAGCTATGGCTACACCTTC.

V is TRBV20-1 and J is TRBJ2-1; tentative D call: TRBD1 (5 bases). This CDR3 has 15 amino acids. V was trimmed by 0 bases and J by 8 bases, leaving 17 bases between them. Per germline, CDR1 DFQATT and CDR2 SNEGSKA (reference sequence). The CDR3 bases are TGCAGTGCTAGAGATCAAAGGGGCCAGCGCCATGAGCAGTTCTTC. Translated, it gives CSARDQRGQRHEQFF.

This clonotype was seen only a few times. The V gene is TRBV29-1, the J gene TRBJ2-3, with D uncertain. Looked up from germline, CDR1 is SQVTM and CDR2 is ANQGSEA. This CDR3 spans 13 amino acids. The ends were cut back, 4 bases at V and 2 bases at J, with 10 bases in the middle. In nucleotides, the CDR3 is TGCAGCGTTGGAGGCAAATACACAGATACGCAGTATTTT. It translates to CSVGGKYTDTQYF.

This clonotype was counted only a few times. The chain uses TRBV7-3 and TRBJ2-4; weak D call: TRBD1 (6 bases). In germline, CDR1 is SGHTA, CDR2 FQGTGA. CDR3 length: 13 amino acids. The germline V and J ends were trimmed by 2 bases and 8 bases, with 10 bases remaining between them. In DNA, the CDR3 is TGTGCCAGCAGCTTACAGGGGAAAGACATTCAGTACTTC. It translates to CASSLQGKDIQYF.

This clonotype was recorded many times. The chain joins TRBV29-1 to TRBJ2-3; D is ambiguous. The germline V and J ends were trimmed by 2 bases and 0 bases, with 6 bases remaining between them. The CDR3 totals 13 residues. Germline CDR1 SQVTM, CDR2 ANQGSEA. In DNA form, the CDR3 reads TGCAGCGTTGAAAGGGTCAGCACAGATACGCAGTATTTT. Protein product: CSVERVSTDTQYF.

To note about this clonotype: Mismatch with germline at one junction end may stem from a read error. This chain connects TRBV7-9 to TRBJ2-5; D might be TRBD2 (7 bases). Germline assignment: CDR1 SEHNR and CDR2 FQNEAQ (reference sequence). This CDR3 region has 17 residues. The chain's CDR3 is CASGLSAGADLQETQYF. The CDR3 nucleotides are TGTGCCAGCGGCTTAAGCGCGGGGGCGGATCTACAAGAGACCCAGTACTTC.

A remark on this clonotype: The junction departs from germline at one end; a sequencing error may be responsible. The rearrangement joins TRBV12-3 or TRBV12-4 to TRBJ2-1; 9 positions match TRBD1. This CDR3 has 15 residues. CDR3 in amino acids: CTSSSRDRVSNEQFF. Written as DNA, the CDR3 is TGTACCAGCAGTTCCCGGGACAGGGTATCCAATGAGCAGTTCTTC.

This clonotype was detected a few times. This chain uses TRBV6-6 with TRBJ1-2, with 7 bases matching TRBD1. The ends lost 1 base at V and 4 bases at J; junction bases unmatched: 9. This CDR3 is 16 amino acids long. Germline CDR1 MNHNY, CDR2 SVGAGI (reference sequence). Here the CDR3 DNA reads TGTGCCAGCAGTTACTTAGACAGGGTCCCTTTCTATGGCTACACCTTC. The encoded protein is CASSYLDRVPFYGYTF.

This clonotype has a handful of counts. V gene TRBV7-3 combines with J gene TRBJ1-6; 10 nucleotides line up with TRBD1. The CDR3 runs 16 residues. CDR1 SGHTA and CDR2 FQGTGA come from the germline V gene. V was pared by 7 bases and J by 8 bases, with 11 bases of the junction left unmatched. The CDR3 protein is CASILQSGQGYSPLHF. The CDR3 DNA reads TGTGCCAGCATCCTCCAGTCGGGACAGGGGTATTCACCCCTCCACTTT.

About this clonotype itself: A much larger clone sits a single nucleotide away, making a read error possible. V and J are TRBV7-7 and TRBJ2-5; D perhaps matches TRBD2 (6 bases). V was trimmed by 6 bases and J by 5 bases, leaving 19 bases between them. CDR1 SSHAT and CDR2 FNYEAQ come from the germline V gene (reference sequence). The CDR3 runs 15 residues. The CDR3 nucleotides are TGTGCCAGCAGGATAGCGGCCCGTCTAGTGGAGACCCAGTACTTC. Protein sequence: CASRIAARLVETQYF.

This chain joins TRBV28 and TRBJ2-4; TRBD1 matches 8 bases. The CDR3 is 15 amino acids. V shed 2 bases and J 13 bases; nucleotides not matched to a gene: 13. From germline, CDR1 is MDHEN and CDR2 SYDVKM. The DNA for the CDR3 is TGTGCCAGCAGTTTAAGCAGGACAGGGAGTACGGAGCAGTACTTC. As protein: CASSLSRTGSTEQYF.

The sample holds a few counts of this clonotype. This rearrangement joins TRBV25-1 to TRBJ2-1, with 13 positions matching TRBD2. The V gene's germline CDR1 is MGHDK and CDR2 SYGVNS. This CDR3 has 17 amino acids. J lost 3 bases, V lost 1 base, and 3 bases had no gene match. In DNA form, the CDR3 reads TGTGCCAGCAGTGAATCGGGGACTAGCGGGGTCTACAATGAGCAGTTCTTC. Protein product: CASSESGTSGVYNEQFF.

The chain carries TRBV12-3 or TRBV12-4 and TRBJ2-7; D possibly corresponds to TRBD2 (5 bases). CDR3 length: 15 residues. Trimming cost V 7 bases and J 2 bases, with 18 bases left between them. CDR3 in amino acids: CASTHSASLAYEQYF. Written as DNA, the CDR3 is TGTGCCAGCACCCACTCGGCTAGCCTCGCCTACGAGCAGTACTTC.

This clonotype has more than one count but fewer than ten. This chain uses TRBV18 with TRBJ2-5; 7 positions match TRBD1. Per the germline V gene, CDR1 is KGHSH and CDR2 is LQKENI. This CDR3 is built from 13 residues. J was trimmed by 4 bases and V by 3 bases; bases with no gene match: 2. CDR3 sequence (DNA): TGTGCCAGCTCACCGGGACAGCGAGAGACCCAGTACTTC. Translated: CASSPGQRETQYF.

This sequence joins TRBV4-1 and TRBJ2-3, with TRBD1 identical over 8 bases. From germline, CDR1 is MGHRA and CDR2 YSYEKL. The trim removed 3 bases at V and 6 bases at J, leaving 5 bases unmatched. The CDR3 is 14 amino acids. This chain's CDR3 is CASSQTGVADTQYF. The CDR3 DNA follows: TGCGCCAGCAGCCAGACAGGGGTGGCGGATACGCAGTATTTT.

This chain joins TRBV15 and TRBJ2-5; D perhaps matches TRBD2 (5 bases). The CDR3 is made up of 15 amino acids. The germline V and J ends were trimmed by 0 bases and 5 bases, with 13 bases remaining between them. From germline, CDR1 is LNHNV and CDR2 YYDKDF (reference sequence). CDR3 protein: CATSRDELVWETQYF. For the CDR3, the DNA is TGTGCCACCAGCAGAGACGAACTAGTTTGGGAGACCCAGTACTTC.

The rearrangement joins TRBV27 to TRBJ1-1; D gene unclear. CDR1 and CDR2 (germline): MNHEY, SMNVEV (reference sequence). The CDR3 has 13 residues. Trimming removed 6 bases from V and 0 bases from J, with 8 bases in between. Here the CDR3 reads CASRGMMNTEAFF. The DNA of the CDR3 is TGTGCCAGCAGAGGAATGATGAACACTGAAGCTTTCTTT.

The chain carries TRBV27 and TRBJ2-7; the D gene is possibly TRBD2 (5 bases). The V gene's germline CDR1 is MNHEY and CDR2 SMNVEV (reference sequence). Trimming left V 8 bases short and J 1 base short, with 12 bases between. The CDR3 covers 13 residues. The CDR3 sequence is CASGGLVSYEQYF. CDR3 nucleotides: TGTGCCAGCGGTGGACTTGTTTCCTACGAGCAGTACTTC.

There are a few counts of this clonotype. This chain uses TRBV6-2 or TRBV6-3 with TRBJ2-4; D not resolved. Germline CDR1 is MNHEY and CDR2 is SVGEGT. This CDR3 is 12 amino acids long. V dropped 6 bases and J dropped 13 bases, with 16 bases sitting between them. The CDR3 region has the DNA TGTGCCAGCAGGGACCCTTCGCAAGAGCAGTACTTC. Translating gives CASRDPSQEQYF.

This clonotype has a handful of counts. The chain combines TRBV11-2 with TRBJ2-7; either TRBD1 or TRBD2 may fit D (5 bases each). Between the trimmed V and J ends, which lost 0 bases and 5 bases, there was a span of 11 bases. This CDR3 contains 14 residues. Germline values: CDR1 SGHAT, CDR2 FQNNGV. CDR3 sequence reads: CASSLEVRDHEQYF. The CDR3 DNA is TGTGCCAGCAGCTTAGAGGTCAGGGACCACGAGCAGTACTTC. Full variable domain (missing parts from reference TRBV11-2 and TRBJ2-7): EAGVAQSPRYKIIEKRQSVAFWCNPISGHATLYWYQQILGQGPKLLIQFQNNGVVDDSQLPKDRFSAERLKGVDSTLKIQPAKLEDSAVYLCASSLEVRDHEQYFGPGTRLTVT.

A word on this clonotype: Its ends do not fully match the called genes, so a read error is possible. The chain employs TRBV12-3 or TRBV12-4 and TRBJ2-2, with D possibly TRBD2 on 5 matching bases. This CDR3 has 16 amino acids. The CDR3 region is CASSFPPGANTGELFF. Written as DNA, the CDR3 is TGTGCCAGCAGTTTCCCCCCAGGCGCGAACACCGGGGAGCTGTTCTTT.

There are a few counts of this clonotype. The chain has TRBV6-6 and TRBJ2-1; TRBD2 aligns across 9 bases. The CDR3 has 17 amino acids. J lost 6 bases, V lost 2 bases, and 11 bases had no gene match. Looked up from germline, CDR1 is MNHNY and CDR2 is SVGAGI (reference sequence). The CDR3 DNA reads TGTGCCAGCAGTTACGGACTAGCGATCCTCTATAGCAATGAGCAGTTCTTC. It translates to CASSYGLAILYSNEQFF.

V usage is TRBV7-6 and J usage is TRBJ2-5; TRBD2 matches at 10 bases. In germline, CDR1 is SGHVS, CDR2 FNYEAQ. V lost 1 base and J lost 0; bases outside the gene matches: 5. The CDR3 is 17 residues long. The CDR3 nucleotides read TGTGCCAGCAGCTTAGGGTTACTAGCGGGACACCAAGAGACCCAGTACTTC. Amino acids: CASSLGLLAGHQETQYF. Looking up the rest from reference TRBV7-6 and TRBJ2-5 gives the full variable domain: GAGVSQSPRYKVTKRGQDVALRCDPISGHVSLYWYRQALGQGPEFLTYFNYEAQQDKSGLPNDRFSAERPEGSISTLTIQRTEQRDSAMYRCASSLGLLAGHQETQYFGPGTRLLVL.

The genes are TRBV28 and TRBJ2-1; D uncertain. V lost 4 bases to trimming and J lost 7 bases, with 11 bases between them. The CDR3 spans 13 residues. Germline assignment: CDR1 MDHEN and CDR2 SYDVKM. CDR3 residues: CASSSVNSNEQFF. For the CDR3, the DNA is TGTGCCAGCAGTTCCGTAAACAGTAATGAGCAGTTCTTC.

V usage is TRBV7-2 and J usage is TRBJ2-3, with 7 nucleotides matching TRBD1. The CDR3 is 13 amino acids. Germline V gene data show CDR1 as SGHTA and CDR2 as FQGNSA. V shed 7 bases and J 5 bases; nucleotides not matched to a gene: 6. CDR3 amino acids: CASTLGQIDTQYF. The CDR3 nucleotides read TGTGCCAGCACCTTGGGACAGATAGATACGCAGTATTTT.

This chain joins TRBV10-3 and TRBJ2-7; maybe TRBD1 (5 bases). The CDR3 runs 14 residues. CDR1 is ENHRY and CDR2 is SYGVKD in the germline V gene. The germline V and J ends were trimmed by 2 bases and 2 bases, with 10 bases remaining between them. The CDR3 region has the DNA TGTGCCATCAGTGAGGGTCAGGGCACCTACGAGCAGTACTTC. As protein: CAISEGQGTYEQYF.

The genes are TRBV5-6 and TRBJ1-4, with TRBD1 matching 9 bases. Germline assignment: CDR1 SGHDT and CDR2 YYEEEE. CDR3 length: 17 residues. The junction had 12 bases not matched to a gene; V was cut back by 2 bases and J by 7 bases. As DNA, the CDR3 is TGTGCCAGCAGCTTAACAGGGGGCGCGAGGGTCCGTGAAAAACTGTTTTTT. Amino acids: CASSLTGGARVREKLFF.

This chain links TRBV10-3 with TRBJ2-5; D gene uncertain. The germline V gene encodes CDR1 ENHRY and CDR2 SYGVKD. Trimming took 0 bases from V and 7 from J, leaving 18 bases between them. The CDR3 has 16 amino acids. The CDR3 loop is CAISESHTDPRGTQYF. CDR3 sequence (DNA): TGTGCCATCAGTGAGTCCCATACAGACCCTCGAGGGACCCAGTACTTC.

J is TRBJ2-5 and V is TRBV6-5; a possible D gene is TRBD2 (5 bases). The CDR3 is 15 amino acids. V was shortened by 8 bases and J by 5 bases, with 21 bases between the two germline ends. Germline CDR1 and CDR2: MNHEY and SVGAGI. The CDR3 region is CASAHQSLPGETQYF. Here the CDR3 DNA reads TGTGCCAGCGCCCACCAGTCCCTACCGGGGGAGACCCAGTACTTC.

The chain uses TRBV12-3 or TRBV12-4 and TRBJ2-7; 9 bases are shared with TRBD1. This CDR3 spans 14 amino acids. The V and J ends lost 7 bases and 3 bases, in that order; junction bases with no gene match: 7. The CDR3 nucleotides are TGTGCCAGCACTTGGACAGGGGCAGTCTACGAGCAGTACTTC. It translates to CASTWTGAVYEQYF.

The chain carries TRBV12-3 or TRBV12-4 and TRBJ2-3; D is perhaps TRBD2 (7 bases). Trimming cost V 0 bases and J 9 bases, with 13 bases left between them. The CDR3 has 14 amino acids. CDR3 amino acids: CASSLAGGLRTQYF. The CDR3 region has the DNA TGTGCCAGCAGTTTAGCGGGGGGGCTACGAACGCAGTATTTT.

This clonotype is a singleton in its sample. The chain has TRBV4-2 and TRBJ2-1; D remains unclear. The CDR3 length is 13 residues. V was cut by 5 bases and J by 3 bases, with 8 bases left in between. CDR1 and CDR2 from the germline V gene are LGHNA and YNFKEQ. The CDR3 here is CASSAGYYNEQFF. As DNA, the CDR3 is TGTGCCAGCAGCGCCGGGTACTACAATGAGCAGTTCTTC.